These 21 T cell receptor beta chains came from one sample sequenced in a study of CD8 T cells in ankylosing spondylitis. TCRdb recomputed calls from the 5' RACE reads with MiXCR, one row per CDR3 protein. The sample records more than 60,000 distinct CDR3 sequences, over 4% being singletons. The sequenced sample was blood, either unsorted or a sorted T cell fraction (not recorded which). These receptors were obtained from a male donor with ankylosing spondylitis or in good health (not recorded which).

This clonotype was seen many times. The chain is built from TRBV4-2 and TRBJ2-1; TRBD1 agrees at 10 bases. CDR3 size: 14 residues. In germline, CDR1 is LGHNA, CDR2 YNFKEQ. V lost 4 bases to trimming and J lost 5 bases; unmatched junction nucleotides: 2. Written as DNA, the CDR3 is TGTGCCAGCAGCCCCGGGACAGGGGACAATGAGCAGTTCTTC. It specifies CASSPGTGDNEQFF.

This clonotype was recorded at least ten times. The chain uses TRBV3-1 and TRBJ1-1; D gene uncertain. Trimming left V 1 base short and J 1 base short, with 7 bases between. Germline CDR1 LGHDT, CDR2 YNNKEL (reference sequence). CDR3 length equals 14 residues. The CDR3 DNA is TGTGCCAGCAGCCAAGTCTACCCGAACACTGAAGCTTTCTTT. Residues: CASSQVYPNTEAFF. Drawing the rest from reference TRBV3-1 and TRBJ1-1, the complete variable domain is DTAVSQTPKYLVTQMGNDKSIKCEQNLGHDTMYWYKQDSKKFLKIMFSYNNKELIINETVPNRFSPKSPDKAHLNLHINSLELGDSAVYFCASSQVYPNTEAFFGQGTRLTVV.

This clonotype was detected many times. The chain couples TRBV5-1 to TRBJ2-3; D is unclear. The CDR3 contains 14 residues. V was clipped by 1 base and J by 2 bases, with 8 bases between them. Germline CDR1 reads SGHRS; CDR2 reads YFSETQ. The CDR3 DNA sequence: TGCGCCAGCAGCTTGCTAGGGAACACAGATACGCAGTATTTT. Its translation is CASSLLGNTDTQYF.

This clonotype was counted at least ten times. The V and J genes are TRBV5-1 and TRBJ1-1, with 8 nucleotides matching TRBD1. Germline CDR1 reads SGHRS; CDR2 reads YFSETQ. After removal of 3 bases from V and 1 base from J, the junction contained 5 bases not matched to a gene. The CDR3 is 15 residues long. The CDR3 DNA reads TGCGCCAGCAGCTCCCAACAGGGGGGGAACACTGAAGCTTTCTTT. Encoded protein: CASSSQQGGNTEAFF. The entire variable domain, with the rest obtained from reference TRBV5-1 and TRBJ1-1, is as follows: KAGVTQTPRYLIKTRGQQVTLSCSPISGHRSVSWYQQTPGQGLQFLFEYFSETQRNKGNFPGRFSGRQFSNSRSEMNVSTLELGDSALYLCASSSQQGGNTEAFFGQGTRLTVV.

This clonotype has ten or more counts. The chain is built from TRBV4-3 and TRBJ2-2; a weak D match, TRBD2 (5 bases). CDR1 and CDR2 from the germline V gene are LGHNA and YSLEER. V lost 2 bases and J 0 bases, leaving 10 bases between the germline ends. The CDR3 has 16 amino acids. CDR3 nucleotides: TGCGCCAGCAGCCAACGGGAAGGCGCGAACACCGGGGAGCTGTTTTTT. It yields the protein CASSQREGANTGELFF.

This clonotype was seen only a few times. CDR3 nucleotides: TGTGCCAGCAGCTTAGGAGGATCAGAGACCCAGTACTTC. Protein sequence: CASSLGGSETQYF. The chain is built from TRBV7-9 and TRBJ2-5; D is unclear. Trimming shortened V by 1 base and J by 4 bases, and 7 bases separated the two germline ends. There are 13 residues in the CDR3. Germline V lookup: CDR1 SEHNR, CDR2 FQNEAQ (reference sequence).

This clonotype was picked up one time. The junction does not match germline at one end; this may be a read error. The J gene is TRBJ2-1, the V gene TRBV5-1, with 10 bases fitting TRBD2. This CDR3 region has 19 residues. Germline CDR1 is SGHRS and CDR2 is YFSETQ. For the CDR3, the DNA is TGCGCCAGCAGCTTGGCCGGAGCGGGGGGGCGTCTAACCTACAATGAGCAGTCCTTC. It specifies CASSLAGAGGRLTYNEQSF.

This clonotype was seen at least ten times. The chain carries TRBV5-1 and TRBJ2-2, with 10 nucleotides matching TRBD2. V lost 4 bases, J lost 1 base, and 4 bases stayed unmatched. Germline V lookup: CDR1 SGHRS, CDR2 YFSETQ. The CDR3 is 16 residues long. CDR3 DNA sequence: TGCGCCAGCAGCCCCGGACTAGCGGTGAACACCGGGGAGCTGTTTTTT. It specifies CASSPGLAVNTGELFF.

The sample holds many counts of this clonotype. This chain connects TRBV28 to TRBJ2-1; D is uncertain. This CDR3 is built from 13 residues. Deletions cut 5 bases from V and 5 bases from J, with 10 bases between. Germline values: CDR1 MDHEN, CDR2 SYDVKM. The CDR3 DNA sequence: TGTGCCAGCAGTCCTAATAACAACAATGAGCAGTTCTTC. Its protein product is CASSPNNNNEQFF. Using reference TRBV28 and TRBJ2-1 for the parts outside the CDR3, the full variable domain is DVKVTQSSRYLVKRTGEKVFLECVQDMDHENMFWYRQDPGLGLRLIYFSYDVKMKEKGDIPEGYSVSREKKERFSLILESASTNQTSMYLCASSPNNNNEQFFGPGTRLTVL.

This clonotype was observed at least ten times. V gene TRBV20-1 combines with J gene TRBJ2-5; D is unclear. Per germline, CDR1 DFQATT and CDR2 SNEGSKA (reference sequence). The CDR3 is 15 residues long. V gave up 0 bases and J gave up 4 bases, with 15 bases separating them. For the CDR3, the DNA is TGCAGTGCTAGAGATCTCCTTGGTTCGGCAGAGACCCAGTACTTC. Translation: CSARDLLGSAETQYF.

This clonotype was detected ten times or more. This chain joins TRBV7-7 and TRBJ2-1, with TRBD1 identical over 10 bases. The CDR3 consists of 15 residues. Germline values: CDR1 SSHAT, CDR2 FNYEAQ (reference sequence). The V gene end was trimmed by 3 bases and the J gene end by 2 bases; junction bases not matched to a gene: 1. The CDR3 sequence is CASSFGQGAYNEQFF. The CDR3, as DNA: TGTGCCAGCAGCTTCGGACAGGGGGCCTACAATGAGCAGTTCTTC.

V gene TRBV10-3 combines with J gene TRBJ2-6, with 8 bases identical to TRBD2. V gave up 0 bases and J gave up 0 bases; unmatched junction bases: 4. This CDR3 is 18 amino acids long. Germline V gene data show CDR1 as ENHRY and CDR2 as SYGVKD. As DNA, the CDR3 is TGTGCCATCAGTGAGTCAAGCGGGGGCCGCTCTGGGGCCAACGTCCTGACTTTC. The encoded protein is CAISESSGGRSGANVLTF.

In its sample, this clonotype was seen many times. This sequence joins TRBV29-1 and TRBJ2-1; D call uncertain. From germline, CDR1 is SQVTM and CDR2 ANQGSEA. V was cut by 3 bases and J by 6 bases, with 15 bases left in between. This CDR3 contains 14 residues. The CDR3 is CSVEGLPSPNEQFF. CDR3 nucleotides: TGCAGCGTTGAGGGTCTTCCCTCACCCAATGAGCAGTTCTTC.

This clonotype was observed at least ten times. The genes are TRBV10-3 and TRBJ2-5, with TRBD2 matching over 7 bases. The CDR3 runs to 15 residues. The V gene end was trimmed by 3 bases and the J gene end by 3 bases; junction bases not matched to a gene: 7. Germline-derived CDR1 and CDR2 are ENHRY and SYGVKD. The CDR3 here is CAISDAASGKETQYF. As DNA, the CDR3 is TGTGCCATCAGTGACGCCGCTAGCGGTAAAGAGACCCAGTACTTC.

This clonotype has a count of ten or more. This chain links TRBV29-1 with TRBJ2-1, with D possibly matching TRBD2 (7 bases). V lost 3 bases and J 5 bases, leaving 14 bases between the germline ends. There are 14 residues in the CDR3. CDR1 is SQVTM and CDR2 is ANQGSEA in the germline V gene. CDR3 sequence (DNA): TGCAGCGTTGATTGGGGGGGGACACACAATGAGCAGTTCTTC. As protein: CSVDWGGTHNEQFF.

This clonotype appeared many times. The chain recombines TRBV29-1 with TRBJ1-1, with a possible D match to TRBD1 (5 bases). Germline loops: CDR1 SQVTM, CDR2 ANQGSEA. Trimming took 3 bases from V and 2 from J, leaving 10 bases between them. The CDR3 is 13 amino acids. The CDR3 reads CSVDEGFNTEAFF. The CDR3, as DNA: TGCAGCGTTGATGAGGGGTTCAACACTGAAGCTTTCTTT.

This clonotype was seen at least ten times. CDR3 sequence: CASSSPTGNGETQYF. CDR3 bases: TGTGCCAGCAGCTCTCCGACAGGGAACGGGGAGACCCAGTACTTC. The rearrangement uses TRBV5-6 and TRBJ2-5, with TRBD1 matching 7 bases. Trimming at V came to 3 bases and at J to 5 bases, leaving 10 bases not matched to a gene. Per the germline V gene, CDR1 is SGHDT and CDR2 is YYEEEE. The CDR3 runs to 15 residues. Looking up the rest from reference TRBV5-6 and TRBJ2-5 gives the full variable domain: DAGVTQSPTHLIKTRGQQVTLRCSPKSGHDTVSWYQQALGQGPQFIFQYYEEEERQRGNFPDRFSGHQFPNYSSELNVNALLLGDSALYLCASSSPTGNGETQYFGPGTRLLVL.

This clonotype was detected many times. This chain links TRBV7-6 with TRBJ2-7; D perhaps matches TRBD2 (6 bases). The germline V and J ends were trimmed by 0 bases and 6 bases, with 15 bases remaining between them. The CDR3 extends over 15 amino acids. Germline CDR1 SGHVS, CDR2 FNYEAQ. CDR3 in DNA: TGTGCCAGCAGCTTAGCGGGAACGGGAGAGGGCGAGCAGTACTTC. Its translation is CASSLAGTGEGEQYF.

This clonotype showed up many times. Here the CDR3 DNA reads TGTGCCAGCAGACGGGACCTTACGGGCGGGTACGAGCAGTACTTC. As protein: CASRRDLTGGYEQYF. The gene calls are TRBV28 and TRBJ2-7; the D call may be TRBD1 or TRBD2 (5 bases each). Between the trimmed V and J ends, which lost 6 bases and 4 bases, there was a span of 19 bases. The length of the CDR3 is 15 residues. Germline CDR1 is MDHEN and CDR2 is SYDVKM.

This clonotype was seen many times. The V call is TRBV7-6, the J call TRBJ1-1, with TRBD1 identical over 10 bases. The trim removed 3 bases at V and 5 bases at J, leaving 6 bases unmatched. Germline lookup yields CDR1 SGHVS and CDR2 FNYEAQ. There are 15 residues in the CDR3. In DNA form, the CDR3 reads TGTGCCAGCAGCTTGACAGGGGGCGCCCCGACTGAAGCTTTCTTT. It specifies CASSLTGGAPTEAFF. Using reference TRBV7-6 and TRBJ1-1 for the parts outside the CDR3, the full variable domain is GAGVSQSPRYKVTKRGQDVALRCDPISGHVSLYWYRQALGQGPEFLTYFNYEAQQDKSGLPNDRFSAERPEGSISTLTIQRTEQRDSAMYRCASSLTGGAPTEAFFGQGTRLTVV.

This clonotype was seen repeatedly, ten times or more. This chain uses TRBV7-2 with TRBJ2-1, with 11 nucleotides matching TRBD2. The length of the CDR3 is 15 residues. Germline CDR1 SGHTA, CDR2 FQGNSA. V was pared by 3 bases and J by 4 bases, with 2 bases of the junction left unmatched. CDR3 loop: CASSFSGGAYNEQFF. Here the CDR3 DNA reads TGTGCCAGCAGCTTTAGCGGGGGGGCATACAATGAGCAGTTCTTC.